Below, 27 T cell receptor beta chains from the same sample are listed, as sequenced in a study of T-cell reconstitution after alpha-beta-depleted transplantation in children. The TCRbeta library was prepared with unique molecular identifiers. Using its own MiXCR run on the PCR reads, TCRdb lists one record per CDR3 protein. The repertoire holds about 500,000 distinct CDR3 sequences, with about 31% as singletons. The specimen was PBMCs from the stem cell graft donor, collected from the stem cell graft. These receptors were taken from a human donor who donated a stem cell graft to a child with aplastic anemia.

The chain is built from TRBV6-1 and TRBJ2-7; tentatively, D is TRBD1 or TRBD2 (7 bases each). Trimming removed 6 bases at V and 2 bases at J, with 17 bases between. The CDR3 is 15 residues long. Germline V gene data show CDR1 as MNHNS and CDR2 as SASEGT. CDR3 nucleotides: TGTGCCAGCAGCCGACTCCAGGGGGGGGCCTACGAGCAGTACTTC. As protein: CASSRLQGGAYEQYF.

This chain uses TRBV20-1 with TRBJ1-3, with D uncertain. There are 13 residues in the CDR3. The germline V gene has CDR1 DFQATT and CDR2 SNEGSKA (reference sequence). The V end was cut by 3 bases, the J end by 1 base, with 7 bases between. The CDR3 DNA reads as TGCAGTGCTAGTATGGGGTCTGGAAACACCATATATTTT. It yields the protein CSASMGSGNTIYF.

This clonotype was observed a handful of times. The V and J genes are TRBV10-3 and TRBJ2-3, with 8 bases fitting TRBD1. From germline, CDR1 is ENHRY and CDR2 SYGVKD. V gave up 2 bases and J gave up 0 bases; unmatched junction bases: 4. This CDR3 contains 16 residues. This CDR3 reads CAISEGDRLSTDTQYF. The CDR3 bases are TGTGCCATCAGTGAGGGGGACAGGTTGAGCACAGATACGCAGTATTTT.

The rearrangement links TRBV6-2 or TRBV6-3 to TRBJ1-1; D gene unclear. Germline CDR1 is MNHEY and CDR2 is SVGEGT. There are 13 residues in the CDR3. Trimming left V 4 bases short and J 4 bases short, with 10 bases between. The CDR3 DNA reads as TGTGCCAGCAGTTTTTGGGTTGGCACTGAAGCTTTCTTT. Amino acids: CASSFWVGTEAFF.

The gene calls are TRBV20-1 and TRBJ1-2, with 7 bases aligning to TRBD1. Germline V gene lookup returns CDR1 DFQATT and CDR2 SNEGSKA (reference sequence). This CDR3 has 12 residues. Trimming cost V 5 bases and J 2 bases; bases outside gene matches: 2. The CDR3 bases are TGCAGTGCTTCGGACAGGAACTATGGCTACACCTTC. Its protein product is CSASDRNYGYTF.

The chain has TRBV12-3 or TRBV12-4 and TRBJ2-3, with D possibly being TRBD2 (5 bases). This CDR3 is built from 13 residues. V gave up 8 bases and J gave up 3 bases, with 12 bases separating them. The CDR3 protein is CASGLPGTDTQYF. The CDR3 DNA reads as TGTGCCAGCGGTCTCCCGGGAACAGATACGCAGTATTTT.

The rearrangement joins TRBV20-1 to TRBJ2-1; 13 bases align to TRBD2. This CDR3 region has 15 residues. Per the germline V gene, CDR1 is DFQATT and CDR2 is SNEGSKA (reference sequence). With 4 bases clipped from V and 9 bases from J, the junction kept 9 bases outside the gene matches. For the CDR3, the DNA is TGCAGTGCTATCCAGACTAGCGGGAGGATCATTGAGCAGTTCTTC. Translating it yields CSAIQTSGRIIEQFF.

Turning to this clonotype: The junction differs from germline at one of its ends, possibly a read error. The chain employs TRBV6-1 and TRBJ1-4; TRBD1 agrees at 7 bases. This CDR3 contains 15 residues. The germline V gene has CDR1 MNHNS and CDR2 SASEGT. CDR3 region: CASRLRGQTTEKLFF. The CDR3 bases are TGTGCCAGCAGACTCCGGGGACAGACTACTGAAAAACTGTTTTTT.

This clonotype was picked up a small number of times. CDR3 sequence reads: CASNRIAGGWDEQFF. CDR3 nucleotides: TGTGCCAGCAATCGGATAGCGGGAGGGTGGGATGAGCAGTTCTTC. V and J are TRBV9 and TRBJ2-1, with TRBD2 matching over 11 bases. Germline loops: CDR1 SGDLS, CDR2 YYNGEE. CDR3 length equals 15 residues. With V trimmed by 6 bases and J by 8 bases, 10 bases remained unmatched.

CDR3 DNA: TGTGCCAGCAGCCAAGAGACAGGGGGCTGGGCCACTGAAGCTTTCTTT. Translating gives CASSQETGGWATEAFF. This chain connects TRBV3-1 to TRBJ1-1, with 10 bases that match TRBD1. The CDR3 covers 16 residues. CDR1 LGHDT and CDR2 YNNKEL come from the germline V gene (reference sequence). Losses at the gene ends were 0 bases for V and 4 bases for J; bases not matched to a gene: 5.

This clonotype was found a few times. V is TRBV19 and J is TRBJ2-1; TRBD2 matches at 10 bases. This CDR3 contains 15 residues. Trimming cost V 3 bases and J 9 bases; bases outside gene matches: 8. CDR1 is LNHDA and CDR2 is SQIVND in the germline V gene (reference sequence). The CDR3 is CASSIEASGSREQFF. Written as DNA, the CDR3 is TGTGCCAGTAGTATCGAGGCTAGCGGGAGCCGTGAGCAGTTCTTC.

The genes are TRBV7-9 and TRBJ2-3; the D gene is possibly TRBD2 (6 bases). Between the trimmed V and J ends, which lost 2 bases and 2 bases, there was a span of 14 bases. The germline V gene has CDR1 SEHNR and CDR2 FQNEAQ (reference sequence). This CDR3 has 16 amino acids. CDR3 residues: CASSLLTRLYTDTQYF. DNA of the CDR3: TGTGCCAGCAGCTTATTGACTAGGCTTTACACAGATACGCAGTATTTT.

The J gene is TRBJ1-2, the V gene TRBV12-3 or TRBV12-4; a possible D gene is TRBD1 (5 bases). V was trimmed by 3 bases and J by 9 bases, leaving 14 bases between them. There are 13 residues in the CDR3. The CDR3 sequence: CASSFGTGYRYTF. The CDR3, as DNA: TGTGCCAGCAGTTTCGGGACGGGGTATCGCTACACCTTC.

The rearrangement uses TRBV5-6 and TRBJ2-1; no clear D. The CDR3 consists of 14 residues. V dropped 9 bases and J dropped 0 bases, with 13 bases sitting between them. From germline, CDR1 is SGHDT and CDR2 YYEEEE. The CDR3: CAMWRSSSYNEQFF. The CDR3 region has the DNA TGTGCCATGTGGCGGTCGAGCTCCTACAATGAGCAGTTCTTC.

The chain is built from TRBV10-1 and TRBJ2-1; 7 nucleotides line up with TRBD2. V gave up 8 bases and J gave up 10 bases; unmatched junction bases: 11. From germline, CDR1 is WNHNN and CDR2 SYGVQD (reference sequence). The CDR3 has 13 residues. In DNA form, the CDR3 reads TGCGCCAGCGGGGGGGACTCCCTAAAGGAGCAGTTCTTC. This codes for CASGGDSLKEQFF.

This clonotype was counted between two and nine times. This chain links TRBV7-2 with TRBJ1-2, with TRBD1 identical over 10 bases. J lost 4 bases, V lost 7 bases, and 12 bases had no gene match. The CDR3 covers 16 residues. Germline CDR1 and CDR2: SGHTA and FQGNSA. CDR3 bases: TGTGCCAGCACCATCCAGGCCGGGACAGGGGCCTATGGCTACACCTTC. Its translation is CASTIQAGTGAYGYTF.

This clonotype has at least ten counts. The chain carries TRBV20-1 and TRBJ1-5; D gene ambiguous. Trimming pared 4 bases from V and 5 bases from J, leaving 15 bases between. CDR1 is DFQATT and CDR2 is SNEGSKA in the germline V gene (reference sequence). The CDR3 runs 14 residues. The CDR3 is CSANAVSRDQPQHF. Written as DNA, the CDR3 is TGCAGTGCTAACGCCGTCAGCCGGGATCAGCCCCAGCATTTT.

The V call is TRBV20-1, the J call TRBJ1-5, with TRBD1 identical over 7 bases. The germline CDR1 and CDR2 sequences are DFQATT and SNEGSKA (reference sequence). This CDR3 has 17 residues. V lost 0 bases to trimming and J lost 0 bases; unmatched junction nucleotides: 8. The CDR3 DNA reads as TGCAGTGCTAGAGATCAACAGGGGAAAGGTAGCAATCAGCCCCAGCATTTT. Its protein product is CSARDQQGKGSNQPQHF.

Here the CDR3 DNA reads TGTGCCAGCAGCCAGACAGGGGACCCCGTGGAGACCCAGTACTTC. It is translated as CASSQTGDPVETQYF. V is TRBV3-1 and J is TRBJ2-5; 8 positions agree with TRBD1. Germline values: CDR1 LGHDT, CDR2 YNNKEL (reference sequence). This CDR3 contains 15 residues. The ends lost 3 bases at V and 5 bases at J; junction bases unmatched: 8.

V usage is TRBV20-1 and J usage is TRBJ1-3; no clear D gene. CDR1 and CDR2 (germline): DFQATT, SNEGSKA (reference sequence). The CDR3 runs to 16 residues. V was trimmed by 0 bases and J by 2 bases, leaving 14 bases between them. As DNA, the CDR3 is TGCAGTGCTAGAGATCTCTTAACCGGGACTGGAAACACCATATATTTT. Translated: CSARDLLTGTGNTIYF.

The V gene is TRBV19, the J gene TRBJ1-1; D gene unclear. The CDR3 sequence is 14 residues long. V was clipped by 3 bases and J by 1 base, with 9 bases between them. CDR1 is LNHDA and CDR2 is SQIVND in the germline V gene (reference sequence). The CDR3 DNA reads as TGTGCCAGTAGTATCACGGCAGGGAACACTGAAGCTTTCTTT. Translation: CASSITAGNTEAFF.

The CDR3, as DNA: TGTGCCACCAGTGATTTGGGAAGGGACGCGCAGTATTTT. This encodes CATSDLGRDAQYF. The rearrangement uses TRBV24-1 and TRBJ2-3; D possibly uses TRBD1 or TRBD2 (5 bases each). V was shortened by 0 bases and J by 10 bases, with 10 bases between the two germline ends. Germline V gene sequence: CDR1 KGHDR, CDR2 SFDVKD. This CDR3 comprises 13 residues.

The chain combines TRBV25-1 with TRBJ1-2, with D unclear. The ends were cut back, 1 base at V and 4 bases at J, with 13 bases in the middle. The CDR3 contains 15 residues. CDR1 MGHDK and CDR2 SYGVNS come from the germline V gene. CDR3 protein: CASSEFEGMGYGYTF. The CDR3 nucleotides are TGTGCCAGCAGTGAATTTGAGGGTATGGGCTATGGCTACACCTTC.

The V and J genes are TRBV7-2 and TRBJ2-2, with 7 positions matching TRBD1. This CDR3 region has 16 residues. Trimming took 5 bases from V and 1 from J; bases not matched to a gene: 7. From germline, CDR1 is SGHTA and CDR2 FQGNSA. The CDR3 DNA follows: TGTGCCAGCAGCCTCTCCTGGGACAGGAACACCGGGGAGCTGTTTTTT. Translated: CASSLSWDRNTGELFF.

This chain joins TRBV12-3 or TRBV12-4 and TRBJ2-3; D possibly corresponds to TRBD2 (6 bases). This CDR3 has 15 residues. Between the trimmed V and J ends, which lost 5 bases and 2 bases, there was a span of 14 bases. The CDR3 DNA follows: TGTGCCAGCAGTCCCGGGACTGGAGACACAGATACGCAGTATTTT. This sequence encodes CASSPGTGDTDTQYF.

V is TRBV15 and J is TRBJ2-4; 11 bases map to TRBD2. V was clipped by 1 base and J by 7 bases; unmatched bases: 6. The CDR3 is 16 residues long. CDR1 and CDR2 from the germline V gene are LNHNV and YYDKDF (reference sequence). CDR3 bases: TGTGCCACCAGCAGAGTTAGCGGGAGGGCCATCAACATTCAGTACTTC. The encoded protein is CATSRVSGRAINIQYF.

Turning to this clonotype: The junction differs from germline at one of its ends, possibly a read error. The gene calls are TRBV29-1 and TRBJ2-1, with a possible D match to TRBD2 (6 bases). This CDR3 is built from 10 residues. Germline V gene lookup returns CDR1 SQVTM and CDR2 ANQGSEA. CDR3 sequence: CSVDFGGIKF. The CDR3 region has the DNA TGCAGCGTTGACTTTGGCGGGATAAAGTTC.